The clone carrying this T cell receptor (beta chain) has ten or more counts. Its specificity is not known. The data are from a study of T cells in Graves' hyperthyroidism and ophthalmopathy. Whole-study results and caveats: A model of 13 V-J features distinguished ophthalmopathy from stable hyperthyroidism. Blood samples included most of the expanded thyroid clonotypes exceeding 0.001.

The patients, who ranged from 18 to 65 in age, presented with newly diagnosed hyperthyroidism lasting under 2 months. Source material for PBMCs was over 8 ml fresh peripheral blood. CDR1 is DFQATT, CDR2 SNEGSKA, per germline (reference sequence). There are 16 residues in the CDR3. V lost 5 bases and J lost 0; bases outside the gene matches: 10. TCR beta CDR3 regions were amplified from RNA. RT-PCR in the first round (using the HTBI primer set) targeted the TCR CDR3. TCRdb itself ran the multiplex PCR reads through MiXCR, one entry per CDR3 protein. The repertoire holds about 360,000 distinct CDR3 sequences, with about 14% as singletons.

The receptor was derived from a man aged 25 to 40 with Graves' hyperthyroidism that later progressed to Graves' ophthalmopathy. This sequence joins TRBV20-1 and TRBJ2-7; TRBD1 aligns across 10 bases. Sequences were obtained from blood. DNA for the CDR3: TGCAGTGCTCGCTGGACAGGGGGTCTCCTCTCCTACGAGCAGTACTTC. This translates into CSARWTGGLLSYEQYF.